This T cell receptor (beta chain) was obtained from a study of yellow fever vaccine responses in identical twins. Study-level results: It has been reported that, in twins, the vaccine T cell response seemed partly convergent and partly personalized.

TCRdb analysed the RT-PCR reads with MiXCR anew, one entry per CDR3 protein. The top ten hold 0.65% to 0.85% of the sample, which has 11,000 to 15,000 distinct CDR3 sequences, 65% to 85% seen once. With regard to this clonotype: Its antigen is still unknown.

The CDR3 contains 14 residues. The J segment lost 8 bases and the V segment lost 6 bases, leaving 7 bases of the junction unmatched. Germline-derived CDR1 and CDR2 are WNHNN and SYGVQD (reference sequence). This rearrangement joins TRBV10-1 to TRBJ1-4; 9 bases agree with TRBD1. This receptor was obtained from a woman in her late teens or twenties who received the yellow fever vaccine. This specimen was T cells from blood (PBMCs), unsorted or a sorted subset (not recorded which), taken before or after yellow fever vaccination (not recorded which). CDR3 in DNA: TGCGCCAGCAGCGGGACAGGGTCTGGGGAAAAACTGTTTTTT. Translating gives CASSGTGSGEKLFF.